This T cell receptor beta chain stems from a study of siplizumab effects on memory and regulatory T cells. Assay used: immunoSEQ multiplex PCR; TCRdb lists only in-frame clones, some missing. This sample has around 100,000 clones; around 94% occur once, and the top ten carry approximately 0.61%. The CDR3 contains 15 residues. Germline CDR1 and CDR2: MNHEY and SVGAGI. Deletions cut 5 bases from V and 4 bases from J, with 18 bases between. The TCR was taken from a human donor in good health. This sequence joins TRBV6-5 and TRBJ2-7, with D perhaps assigned TRBD1 or TRBD2 (5 bases each). The sequenced sample was Tregs sorted from blood. The chain's CDR3 is CASSRSRDGGYEQYF. CDR3 nucleotide sequence: TGTGCCAGCAGTAGAAGCCGGGACGGAGGATACGAGCAGTACTTC.